This T cell receptor beta chain was sequenced during a study of OX40 agonist ivuxolimab in advanced cancers. Turning to the study itself: Ivuxolimab, an antibody that agonizes OX40 (CD134), was administered to the patients. Cohort: around 86% men, mean age around 61, aged about 20 to 79. Study-wide findings and caveats: Certain nonresponding patients likewise had low normalized T-cell clonal expansion.

Remarks on this clone: Its antigen is as yet unknown.

The protocol was immunoSEQ multiplex PCR, while the TCRdb copy is restricted to in-frame clones and leaves out a portion. The table has tens of thousands of clones, 85% to 90% seen once. V dropped 1 base and J dropped 6; count of bases not matched to a gene: 3. This CDR3 is 15 amino acids long. The germline CDR1 and CDR2 sequences are MGHDK and SYGVNS. The receptor's source is an adult with an advanced solid tumor such as melanoma, head and neck, liver or kidney cancer. The chain couples TRBV25-1 to TRBJ2-1; 10 bases align to TRBD1. Sequences were derived from CD4+ or CD8+ T cells sorted from blood, sampled in a trial of the OX40 agonist ivuxolimab. The CDR3 protein is CASSEFGQGVNEQFF. CDR3 DNA sequence: TGTGCCAGCAGTGAATTCGGACAGGGGGTCAATGAGCAGTTCTTC.